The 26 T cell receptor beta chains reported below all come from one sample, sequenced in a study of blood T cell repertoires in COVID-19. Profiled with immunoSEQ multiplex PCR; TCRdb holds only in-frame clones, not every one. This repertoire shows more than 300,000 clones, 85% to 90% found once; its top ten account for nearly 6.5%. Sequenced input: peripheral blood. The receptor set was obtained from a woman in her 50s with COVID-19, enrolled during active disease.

The CDR3 loop is CAWKGGAHNEKLFF. CDR3 sequence (DNA): TGTGCCTGGAAGGGAGGGGCCCATAATGAAAAACTGTTTTTT. The V gene is TRBV30, the J gene TRBJ1-4; possible D gene TRBD1, 5 bases. This CDR3 has 14 amino acids. Trimming stripped 4 bases from V and 4 bases from J, with 13 bases between. From germline, CDR1 is GTSNPN and CDR2 SVGIG (reference sequence).

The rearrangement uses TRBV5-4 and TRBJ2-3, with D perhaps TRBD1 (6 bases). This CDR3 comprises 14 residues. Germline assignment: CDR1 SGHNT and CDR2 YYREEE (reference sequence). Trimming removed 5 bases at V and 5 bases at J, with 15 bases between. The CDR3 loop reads CASRRRDTEDTQYF. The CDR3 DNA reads TGTGCCAGCAGACGCCGGGACACGGAAGATACGCAGTATTTT. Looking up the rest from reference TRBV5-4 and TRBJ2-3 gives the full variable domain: ETGVTQSPTHLIKTRGQQVTLRCSSQSGHNTVSWYQQALGQGPQFIFQYYREEENGRGNFPPRFSGLQFPNYSSELNVNALELDDSALYLCASRRRDTEDTQYFGPGTRLTVL.

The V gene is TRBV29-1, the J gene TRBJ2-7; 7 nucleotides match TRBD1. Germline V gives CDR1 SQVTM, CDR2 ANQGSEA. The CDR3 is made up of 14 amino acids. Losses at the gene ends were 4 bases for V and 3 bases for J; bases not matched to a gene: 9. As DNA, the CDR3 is TGCAGCGTTGCAAACAGGGGAGTTCTCTACGAGCAGTACTTC. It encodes CSVANRGVLYEQYF.

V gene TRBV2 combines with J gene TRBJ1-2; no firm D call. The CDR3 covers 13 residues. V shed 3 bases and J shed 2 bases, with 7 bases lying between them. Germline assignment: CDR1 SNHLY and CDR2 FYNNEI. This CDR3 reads CASSEVRNYGYTF. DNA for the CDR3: TGTGCCAGCAGTGAGGTCAGGAACTATGGCTACACCTTC.

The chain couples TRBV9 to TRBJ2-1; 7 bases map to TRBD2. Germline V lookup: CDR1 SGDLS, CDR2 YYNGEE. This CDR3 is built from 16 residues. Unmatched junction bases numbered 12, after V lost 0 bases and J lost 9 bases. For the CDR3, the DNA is TGTGCCAGCAGCGTAGAGACTAGCTTAACCCCAGGTGAGCAGTTCTTC. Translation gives CASSVETSLTPGEQFF.

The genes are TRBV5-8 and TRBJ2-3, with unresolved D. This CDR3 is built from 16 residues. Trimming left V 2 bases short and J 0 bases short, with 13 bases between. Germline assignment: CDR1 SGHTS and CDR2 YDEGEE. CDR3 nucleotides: TGTGCCAGCAGCTTTTTTTTGTCTACTAGCACAGATACGCAGTATTTT. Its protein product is CASSFFLSTSTDTQYF.

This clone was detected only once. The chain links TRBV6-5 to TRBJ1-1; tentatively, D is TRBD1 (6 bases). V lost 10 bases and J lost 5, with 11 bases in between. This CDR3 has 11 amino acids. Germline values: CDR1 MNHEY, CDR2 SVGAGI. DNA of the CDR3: TGTGCCATCCTACAGGGAACTGAAGCTTTCTTT. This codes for CAILQGTEAFF.

As DNA, the CDR3 is TGTGCCAGCAGCCAAGGGAGGCAGGGGACGAGCTACACCTTC. Translated: CASSQGRQGTSYTF. This chain uses TRBV3-1 (or the pseudogene TRBV3-2) with TRBJ1-2; the D gene is possibly TRBD1 (6 bases). Germline V gene lookup returns CDR1 LGHDT and CDR2 YNNKEL (reference sequence). The V end was cut by 1 base, the J end by 9 bases, with 15 bases between. The CDR3 covers 14 residues.

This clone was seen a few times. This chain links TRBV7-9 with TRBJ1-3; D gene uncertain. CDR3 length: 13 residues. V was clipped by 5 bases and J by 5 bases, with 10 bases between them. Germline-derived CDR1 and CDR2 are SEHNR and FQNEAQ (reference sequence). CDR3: CASSLNYRNTIYF. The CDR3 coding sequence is TGTGCCAGCAGCCTCAATTACAGAAACACCATATATTTT.

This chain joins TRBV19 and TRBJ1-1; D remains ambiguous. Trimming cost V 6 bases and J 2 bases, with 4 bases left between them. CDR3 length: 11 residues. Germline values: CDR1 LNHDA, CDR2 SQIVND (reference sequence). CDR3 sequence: CASSHNTEAFF. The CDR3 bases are TGTGCCAGTAGCCATAACACTGAAGCTTTCTTT.

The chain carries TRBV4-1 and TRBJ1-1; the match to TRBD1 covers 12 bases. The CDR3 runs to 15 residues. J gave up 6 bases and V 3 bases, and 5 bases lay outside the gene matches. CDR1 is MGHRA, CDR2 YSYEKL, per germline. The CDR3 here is CASSQGQGAGAEAFF. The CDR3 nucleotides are TGCGCCAGCAGCCAGGGACAGGGGGCAGGGGCTGAAGCTTTCTTT.

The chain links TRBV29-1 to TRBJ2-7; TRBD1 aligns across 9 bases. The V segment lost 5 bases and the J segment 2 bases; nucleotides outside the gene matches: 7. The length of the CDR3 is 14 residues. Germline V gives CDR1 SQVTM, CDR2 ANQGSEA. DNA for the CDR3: TGCAGCGTTATGCCCGGGACAGGGACCTACGAGCAGTACTTC. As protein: CSVMPGTGTYEQYF.

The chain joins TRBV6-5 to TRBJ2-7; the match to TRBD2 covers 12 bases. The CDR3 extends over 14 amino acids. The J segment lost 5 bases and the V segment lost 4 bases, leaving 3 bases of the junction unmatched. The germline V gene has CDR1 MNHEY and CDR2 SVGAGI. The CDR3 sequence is CASSSTSGRHEQYF. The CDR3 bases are TGTGCCAGCAGTTCGACTAGCGGGAGACACGAGCAGTACTTC.

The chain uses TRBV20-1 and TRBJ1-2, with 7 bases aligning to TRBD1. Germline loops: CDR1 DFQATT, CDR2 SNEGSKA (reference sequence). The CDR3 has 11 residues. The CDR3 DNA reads TGCAGGGCCGGGACAGTCTATGGCTACACCTTC. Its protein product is CRAGTVYGYTF.

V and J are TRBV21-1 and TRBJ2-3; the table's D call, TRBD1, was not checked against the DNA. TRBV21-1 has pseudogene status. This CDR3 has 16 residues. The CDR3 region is CASSISRQVWFGTQYF. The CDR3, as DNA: TGTGCCAGCAGCATAAGCCGACAGGTTTGGTTTGGTACGCAGTATTTT.

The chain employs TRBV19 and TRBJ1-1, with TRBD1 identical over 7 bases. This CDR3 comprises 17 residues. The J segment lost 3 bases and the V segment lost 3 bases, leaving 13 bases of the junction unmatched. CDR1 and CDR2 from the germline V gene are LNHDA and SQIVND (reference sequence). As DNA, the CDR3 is TGTGCCAGTAGTATGGAGAAAATCAGGGGGGAATACACTGAAGCTTTCTTT. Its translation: CASSMEKIRGEYTEAFF.

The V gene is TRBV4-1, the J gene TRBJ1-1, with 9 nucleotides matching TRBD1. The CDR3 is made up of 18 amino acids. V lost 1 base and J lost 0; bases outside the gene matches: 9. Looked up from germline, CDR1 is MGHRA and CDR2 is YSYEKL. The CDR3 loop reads CASSQAAGTGNMNTEAFF. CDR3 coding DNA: TGCGCCAGCAGCCAAGCCGCCGGGACAGGGAATATGAACACTGAAGCTTTCTTT.

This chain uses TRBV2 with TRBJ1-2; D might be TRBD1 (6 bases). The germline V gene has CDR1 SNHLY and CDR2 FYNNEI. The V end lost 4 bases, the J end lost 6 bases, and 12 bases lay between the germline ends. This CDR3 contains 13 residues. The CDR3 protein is CASSVNRDHGYTF. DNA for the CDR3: TGTGCCAGCAGTGTAAACAGGGATCATGGCTACACCTTC.

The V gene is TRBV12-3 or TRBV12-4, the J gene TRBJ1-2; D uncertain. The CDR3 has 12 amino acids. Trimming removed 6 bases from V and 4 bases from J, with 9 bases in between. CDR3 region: CASSLGFYGYTF. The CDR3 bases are TGTGCCAGCAGCCTCGGGTTCTATGGCTACACCTTC.

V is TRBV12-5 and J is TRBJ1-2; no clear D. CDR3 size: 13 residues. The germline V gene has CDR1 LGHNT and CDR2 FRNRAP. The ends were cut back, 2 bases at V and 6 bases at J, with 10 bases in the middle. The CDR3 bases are TGTGCTAGTGGTTTGTCTAGGAGGGATGGCTACACCTTC. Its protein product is CASGLSRRDGYTF.

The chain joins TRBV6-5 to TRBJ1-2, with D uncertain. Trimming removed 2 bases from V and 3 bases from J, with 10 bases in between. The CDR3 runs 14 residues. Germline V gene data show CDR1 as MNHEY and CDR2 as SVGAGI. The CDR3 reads CASSYASSDYGYTF. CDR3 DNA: TGTGCCAGCAGTTACGCCAGTTCCGACTATGGCTACACCTTC.

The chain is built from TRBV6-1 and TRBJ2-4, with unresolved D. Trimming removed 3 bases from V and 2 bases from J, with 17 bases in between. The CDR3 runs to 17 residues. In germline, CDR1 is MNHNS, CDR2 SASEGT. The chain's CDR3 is CASSEGLVVLSKNIQYF. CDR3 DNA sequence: TGTGCCAGCAGTGAGGGTCTAGTGGTCCTATCCAAAAACATTCAGTACTTC.

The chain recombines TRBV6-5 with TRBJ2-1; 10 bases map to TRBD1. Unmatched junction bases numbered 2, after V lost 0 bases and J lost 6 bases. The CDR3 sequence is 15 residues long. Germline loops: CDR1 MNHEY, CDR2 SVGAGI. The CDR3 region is CASSYSRDRGNEQFF. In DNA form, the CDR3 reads TGTGCCAGCAGTTACTCGAGGGACAGGGGCAATGAGCAGTTCTTC.

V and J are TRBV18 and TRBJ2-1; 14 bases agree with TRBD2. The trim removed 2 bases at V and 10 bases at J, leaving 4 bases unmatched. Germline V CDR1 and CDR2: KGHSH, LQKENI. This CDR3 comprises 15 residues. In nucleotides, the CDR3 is TGTGCCAGCTCACCATCAGGGACTAGCGGGAGAGAGCAGTTCTTC. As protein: CASSPSGTSGREQFF.

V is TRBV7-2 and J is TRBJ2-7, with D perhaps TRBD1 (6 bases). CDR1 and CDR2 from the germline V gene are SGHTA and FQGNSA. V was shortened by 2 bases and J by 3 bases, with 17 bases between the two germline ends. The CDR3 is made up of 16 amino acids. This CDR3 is CASSLILTGTFYEQYF. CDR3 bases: TGTGCCAGCAGCTTAATTTTAACAGGGACCTTCTACGAGCAGTACTTC.

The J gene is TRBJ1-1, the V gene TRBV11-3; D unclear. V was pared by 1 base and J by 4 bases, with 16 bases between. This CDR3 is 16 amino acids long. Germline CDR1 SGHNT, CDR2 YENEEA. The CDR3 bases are TGTGCCAGCAGCTTAGGGGTGCGGGGATCGGGCACTGAAGCTTTCTTT. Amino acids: CASSLGVRGSGTEAFF.